The 16 T cell receptor beta chains below were found in one sample sequenced in a study of technical replicates of blood from a handful of donors (dated by TCRdb to 2017 to 2019). Library preparation was by the immunoSEQ multiplex PCR assay. The table comes from immuneACCESS by way of TCRdb, which keeps in-frame sequences with V and J called. Part of the clones is missing from these tables; in studies checked, under half for an unresolved V gene and the rest for unknown reasons. The sample table shows approximately 70,000 clones, and roughly 95% are seen once. The ten top clones hold 0.24% of the sample. The sequencing input was T cells isolated from PBMCs. The receptors stem from a human donor in good health.

In its sample, this clone was seen a few times. The J gene is TRBJ2-7, the V gene TRBV7-2; D is ambiguous. Trimming removed 1 base at V and 0 bases at J, with 10 bases between. The CDR3 is 15 residues long. CDR1 is SGHTA, CDR2 FQGNSA, per germline. The CDR3 here is CASSLDTSASYEQYF. The DNA for the CDR3 is TGTGCCAGCAGCTTAGATACCAGCGCCTCCTACGAGCAGTACTTC.

The chain couples TRBV4-2 to TRBJ2-1; perhaps TRBD1 as D (6 bases). CDR1 is LGHNA, CDR2 YNFKEQ, per germline. Trimming removed 4 bases from V and 7 bases from J, with 26 bases in between. The CDR3 extends over 18 amino acids. Written as DNA, the CDR3 is TGTGCCAGCAGCCCACAGGCAGTTAGGGGGTGGGCGGGTAATGAGCAGTTCTTC. Encoded protein: CASSPQAVRGWAGNEQFF.

This rearrangement joins TRBV12-5 to TRBJ1-1; no reliable D call. Looked up from germline, CDR1 is LGHNT and CDR2 is FRNRAP. CDR3 length: 13 residues. V lost 7 bases and J 4 bases, leaving 13 bases between the germline ends. The CDR3 DNA sequence: TGTGCTAGTGCCTACAGCACTGTCACTGAAGCTTTCTTT. Residues: CASAYSTVTEAFF.

The rearrangement links TRBV7-2 to TRBJ1-2; the match to TRBD1 covers 9 bases. Germline V gives CDR1 SGHTA, CDR2 FQGNSA. Germline trimming cut 5 bases from V and 4 bases from J; bases unmatched to any gene: 8. The CDR3 sequence is 15 residues long. Here the CDR3 reads CASSLELQGAYGYTF. Here the CDR3 DNA reads TGTGCCAGCAGCCTAGAATTACAGGGGGCCTATGGCTACACCTTC.

The J gene is TRBJ2-7, the V gene TRBV28; 7 bases line up with TRBD1. The germline CDR1 and CDR2 sequences are MDHEN and SYDVKM. The trim removed 7 bases at V and 6 bases at J, leaving 12 bases unmatched. This CDR3 region has 14 residues. The CDR3 nucleotides are TGTGCCAGCACGGGACAGTCCATTTTACCCGAGCAGTACTTC. Its protein is CASTGQSILPEQYF.

This sequence joins TRBV6-4 and TRBJ2-7; D gene ambiguous. The CDR3 runs to 13 residues. V was cut by 2 bases and J by 5 bases, with 10 bases left in between. Germline CDR1 reads MRHNA; CDR2 reads SNTAGT. The CDR3 sequence is CASSDRKIDEQYF. The CDR3 DNA reads TGTGCCAGCAGTGACCGAAAAATAGACGAGCAGTACTTC.

CDR3 sequence reads: CAWSGAGGNQPQHF. CDR3 DNA sequence: TGTGCCTGGAGTGGAGCAGGGGGAAATCAGCCCCAGCATTTT. V gene TRBV30 combines with J gene TRBJ1-5, with 7 bases fitting TRBD1. J gave up 4 bases and V 1 base, and 4 bases lay outside the gene matches. Germline values: CDR1 GTSNPN, CDR2 SVGIG (reference sequence). CDR3 length: 14 residues.

The rearrangement uses TRBV15 and TRBJ2-4, with 13 bases matching TRBD2. The germline gives CDR1 LNHNV, CDR2 YYDKDF (reference sequence). V shed 3 bases and J 1 base; nucleotides not matched to a gene: 3. The CDR3 spans 17 residues. CDR3 in amino acids: CATSRGGLAGAKNIQYF. The DNA for the CDR3 is TGTGCCACCAGCAGGGGGGGACTAGCGGGGGCCAAAAACATTCAGTACTTC.

The chain uses TRBV15 and TRBJ2-1; D possibly corresponds to TRBD2 (6 bases). The germline CDR1 and CDR2 sequences are LNHNV and YYDKDF (reference sequence). V lost 5 bases and J 5 bases, leaving 10 bases between the germline ends. This CDR3 region has 13 residues. The CDR3 protein is CATSERRDNEQFF. CDR3 DNA: TGTGCCACCAGCGAGAGGAGGGACAATGAGCAGTTCTTC.

This clone occurred once. V is TRBV11-2 and J is TRBJ1-1; the match to TRBD1 covers 7 bases. The CDR3 length is 14 residues. The V gene's germline CDR1 is SGHAT and CDR2 FQNNGV. Trimming removed 2 bases from V and 0 bases from J; junction bases left unmatched: 0. CDR3 protein: CASSLQGVNTEAFF. The CDR3 DNA reads TGTGCCAGCAGCTTACAGGGGGTGAACACTGAAGCTTTCTTT.

Written as DNA, the CDR3 is TGTGCCAGCAGTTTATCGGCGGGAGTAAGAGAGACCCAGTACTTC. This gives the protein CASSLSAGVRETQYF. The chain recombines TRBV27 with TRBJ2-5; 7 bases agree with TRBD2. Germline V gene sequence: CDR1 MNHEY, CDR2 SMNVEV (reference sequence). The CDR3 is 15 residues long. The V gene end was trimmed by 0 bases and the J gene end by 4 bases; junction bases not matched to a gene: 5.

The gene calls are TRBV5-1 and TRBJ2-1; TRBD2 agrees at 8 bases. This CDR3 region has 12 residues. Trimming took 1 base from V and 11 from J; bases not matched to a gene: 2. Germline values: CDR1 SGHRS, CDR2 YFSETQ. CDR3 sequence reads: CASSLTGGQQFF. The CDR3 DNA is TGCGCCAGCAGCTTGACGGGAGGGCAGCAGTTCTTC.

The chain employs TRBV2 and TRBJ2-5, with D unresolved. The V and J ends lost 6 bases and 3 bases respectively, with 5 bases between them. This CDR3 spans 11 amino acids. Germline CDR1 SNHLY, CDR2 FYNNEI. The CDR3 coding sequence is TGTGCCAGCAGGGTAGAAGAGACCCAGTACTTC. This sequence encodes CASRVEETQYF.

This clone was observed once. V is TRBV19 and J is TRBJ2-7; 11 bases line up with TRBD1. After removal of 5 bases from V and 4 bases from J, the junction contained 7 bases not matched to a gene. This CDR3 spans 15 amino acids. The germline V gene encodes CDR1 LNHDA and CDR2 SQIVND (reference sequence). CDR3 nucleotides: TGTGCCAGTAGTCCCGGACAGGGGGCGGCTTACGAGCAGTACTTC. This translates into CASSPGQGAAYEQYF.

V and J are TRBV28 and TRBJ2-2; unclear D gene. The CDR3 is 13 residues long. Trimming took off 5 bases at V and 5 bases at J, with 9 bases between the two ends. CDR1 is MDHEN and CDR2 is SYDVKM in the germline V gene. The CDR3 here is CASSPTYTGELFF. In nucleotides, the CDR3 is TGTGCCAGCAGTCCGACATATACCGGGGAGCTGTTTTTT. The full variable domain, rest sourced from reference TRBV28 and TRBJ2-2, is DVKVTQSSRYLVKRTGEKVFLECVQDMDHENMFWYRQDPGLGLRLIYFSYDVKMKEKGDIPEGYSVSREKKERFSLILESASTNQTSMYLCASSPTYTGELFFGEGSRLTVL.

The V and J genes are TRBV27 and TRBJ1-5, with 10 bases that match TRBD1. CDR3 size: 18 residues. V shed 5 bases, J shed 3 bases, and the junction held 13 bases outside the gene matches. From germline, CDR1 is MNHEY and CDR2 SMNVEV (reference sequence). CDR3 DNA: TGTGCCAGCAGTGCATACCCTAGGACAGGGGGGATCAATCAGCCCCAGCATTTT. Its translation is CASSAYPRTGGINQPQHF.